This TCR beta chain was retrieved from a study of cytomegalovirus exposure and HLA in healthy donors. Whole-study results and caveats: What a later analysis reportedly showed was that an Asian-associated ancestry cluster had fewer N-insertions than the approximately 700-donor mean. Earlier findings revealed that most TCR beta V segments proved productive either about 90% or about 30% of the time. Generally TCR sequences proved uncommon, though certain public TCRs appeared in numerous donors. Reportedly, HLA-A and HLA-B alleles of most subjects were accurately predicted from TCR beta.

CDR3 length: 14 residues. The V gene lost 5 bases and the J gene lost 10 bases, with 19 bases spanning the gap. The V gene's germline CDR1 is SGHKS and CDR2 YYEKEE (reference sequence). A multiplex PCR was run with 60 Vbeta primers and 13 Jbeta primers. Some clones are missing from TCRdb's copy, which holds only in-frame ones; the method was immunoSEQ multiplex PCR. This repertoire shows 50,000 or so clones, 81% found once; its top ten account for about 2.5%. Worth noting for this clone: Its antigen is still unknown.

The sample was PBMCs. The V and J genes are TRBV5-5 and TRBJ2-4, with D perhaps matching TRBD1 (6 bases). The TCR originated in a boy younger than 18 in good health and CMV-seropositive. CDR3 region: CASSTPEQGGIQYF. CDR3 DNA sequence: TGTGCCAGCAGTACCCCCGAACAGGGCGGTATTCAGTACTTC. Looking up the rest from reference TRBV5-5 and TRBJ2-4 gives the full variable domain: DAGVTQSPTHLIKTRGQQVTLRCSPISGHKSVSWYQQVLGQGPQFIFQYYEKEERGRGNFPDRFSARQFPNYSSELNVNALLLGDSALYLCASSTPEQGGIQYFGAGTRLSVL.